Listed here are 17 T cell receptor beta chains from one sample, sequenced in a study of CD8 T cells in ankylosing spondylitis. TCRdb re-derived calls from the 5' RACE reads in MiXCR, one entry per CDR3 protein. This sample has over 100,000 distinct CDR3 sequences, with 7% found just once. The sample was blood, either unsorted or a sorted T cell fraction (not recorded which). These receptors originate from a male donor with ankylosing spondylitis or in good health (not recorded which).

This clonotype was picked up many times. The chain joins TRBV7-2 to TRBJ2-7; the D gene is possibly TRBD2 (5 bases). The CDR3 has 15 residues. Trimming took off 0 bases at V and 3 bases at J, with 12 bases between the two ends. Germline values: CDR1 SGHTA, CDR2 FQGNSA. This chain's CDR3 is CASSLAVGSGYEQYF. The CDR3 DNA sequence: TGTGCCAGCAGCTTAGCGGTGGGCAGCGGCTACGAGCAGTACTTC.

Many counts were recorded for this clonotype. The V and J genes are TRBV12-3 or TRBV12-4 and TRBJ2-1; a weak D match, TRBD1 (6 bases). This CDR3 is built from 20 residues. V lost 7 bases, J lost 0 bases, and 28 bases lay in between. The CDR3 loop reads CASTDLQGPRPLSSYNEQFF. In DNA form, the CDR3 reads TGTGCCAGCACCGATTTACAGGGCCCCAGACCTCTTAGCTCCTACAATGAGCAGTTCTTC.

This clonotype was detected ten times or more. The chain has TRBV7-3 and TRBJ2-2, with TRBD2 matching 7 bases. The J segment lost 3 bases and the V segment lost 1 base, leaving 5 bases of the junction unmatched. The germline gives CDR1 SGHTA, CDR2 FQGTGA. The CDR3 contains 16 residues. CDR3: CASSLSGGEYTGELFF. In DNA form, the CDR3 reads TGTGCCAGCAGCTTAAGTGGGGGGGAGTACACCGGGGAGCTGTTTTTT.

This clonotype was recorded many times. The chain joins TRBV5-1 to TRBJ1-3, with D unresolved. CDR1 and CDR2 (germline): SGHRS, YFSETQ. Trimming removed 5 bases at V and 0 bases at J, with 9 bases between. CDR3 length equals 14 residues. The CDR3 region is CASSVGDSGNTIYF. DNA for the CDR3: TGCGCCAGCAGTGTCGGGGACTCTGGAAACACCATATATTTT.

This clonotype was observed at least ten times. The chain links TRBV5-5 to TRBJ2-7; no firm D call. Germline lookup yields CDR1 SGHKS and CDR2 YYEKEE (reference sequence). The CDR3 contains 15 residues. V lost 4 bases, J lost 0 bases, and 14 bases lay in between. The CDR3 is CASSLLFSGSYEQYF. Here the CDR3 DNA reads TGTGCCAGCAGCCTTCTCTTTTCTGGCTCCTACGAGCAGTACTTC.

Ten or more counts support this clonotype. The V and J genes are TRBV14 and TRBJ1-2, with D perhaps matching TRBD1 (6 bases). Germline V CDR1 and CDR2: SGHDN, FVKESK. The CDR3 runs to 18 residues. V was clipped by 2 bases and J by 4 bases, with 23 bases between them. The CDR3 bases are TGTGCCAGCAGCCAAAGCCCAATAGCGACAGGCTCGGGCTATGGCTACACCTTC. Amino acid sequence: CASSQSPIATGSGYGYTF.

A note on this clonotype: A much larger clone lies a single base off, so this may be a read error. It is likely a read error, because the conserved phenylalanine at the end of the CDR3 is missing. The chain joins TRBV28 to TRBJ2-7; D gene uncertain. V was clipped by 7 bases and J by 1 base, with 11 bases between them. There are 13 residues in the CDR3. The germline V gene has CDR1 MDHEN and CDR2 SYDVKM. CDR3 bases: TGTGCCAGCATGGGCGGATTTTCCTACGAGCAGTACTTA. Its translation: CASMGGFSYEQYL.

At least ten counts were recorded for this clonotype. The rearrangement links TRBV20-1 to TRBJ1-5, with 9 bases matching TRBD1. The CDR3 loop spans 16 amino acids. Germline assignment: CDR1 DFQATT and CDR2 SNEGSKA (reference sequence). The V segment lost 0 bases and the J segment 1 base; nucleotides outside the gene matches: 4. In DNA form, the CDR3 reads TGCAGTGCTAGAGATCCCGGGACAGGGAGCAATCAGCCCCAGCATTTT. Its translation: CSARDPGTGSNQPQHF.

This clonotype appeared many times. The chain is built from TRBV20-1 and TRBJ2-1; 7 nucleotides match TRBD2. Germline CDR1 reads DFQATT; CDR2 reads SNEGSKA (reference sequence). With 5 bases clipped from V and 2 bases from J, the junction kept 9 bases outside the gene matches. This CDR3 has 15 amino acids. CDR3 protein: CSAFRAGVAYNEQFF. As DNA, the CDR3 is TGCAGTGCTTTCCGGGCGGGAGTAGCCTACAATGAGCAGTTCTTC.

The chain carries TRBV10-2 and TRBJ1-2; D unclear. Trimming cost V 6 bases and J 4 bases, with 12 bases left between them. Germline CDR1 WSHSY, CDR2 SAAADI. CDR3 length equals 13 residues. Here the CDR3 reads CASSPGSLYGYTF. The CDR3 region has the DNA TGCGCCAGCAGCCCCGGATCCCTCTATGGCTACACCTTC.

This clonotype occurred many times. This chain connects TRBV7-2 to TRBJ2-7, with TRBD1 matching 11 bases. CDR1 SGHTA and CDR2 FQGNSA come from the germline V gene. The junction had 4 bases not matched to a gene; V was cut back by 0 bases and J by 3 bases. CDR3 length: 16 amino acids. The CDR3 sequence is CASSLAGTGGLYEQYF. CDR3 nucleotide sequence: TGTGCCAGCAGCTTAGCGGGGACAGGGGGTCTCTACGAGCAGTACTTC.

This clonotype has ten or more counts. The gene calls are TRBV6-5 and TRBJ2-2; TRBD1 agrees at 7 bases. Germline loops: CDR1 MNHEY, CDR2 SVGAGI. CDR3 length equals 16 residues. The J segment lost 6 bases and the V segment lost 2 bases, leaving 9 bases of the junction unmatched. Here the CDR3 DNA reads TGTGCCAGCAGTTACCCGGAGACAGGGAAACCCGGGGAGCTGTTTTTT. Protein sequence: CASSYPETGKPGELFF.

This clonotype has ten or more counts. CDR3 amino acids: CATSRGRIYNEQFF. CDR3 nucleotide sequence: TGTGCCACCAGCCGTGGAAGAATCTACAATGAGCAGTTCTTC. V is TRBV15 and J is TRBJ2-1; D is uncertain. CDR1 and CDR2 (germline): LNHNV, YYDKDF (reference sequence). The CDR3 is 14 amino acids. V dropped 5 bases and J dropped 3 bases, with 11 bases sitting between them.

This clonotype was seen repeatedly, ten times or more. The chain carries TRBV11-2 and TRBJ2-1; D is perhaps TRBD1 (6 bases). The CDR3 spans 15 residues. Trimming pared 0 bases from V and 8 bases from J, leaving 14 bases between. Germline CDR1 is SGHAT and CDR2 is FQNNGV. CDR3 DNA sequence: TGTGCCAGCAGCTTAGATTGGGGGCCCACGGATGAGCAGTTCTTC. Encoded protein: CASSLDWGPTDEQFF.

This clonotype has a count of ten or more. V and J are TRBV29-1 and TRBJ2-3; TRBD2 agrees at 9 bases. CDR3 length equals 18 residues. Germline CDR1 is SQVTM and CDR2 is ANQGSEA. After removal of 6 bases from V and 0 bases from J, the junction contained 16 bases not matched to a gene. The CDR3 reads CSVGGLAGVGDSTDTQYF. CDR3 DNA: TGCAGCGTGGGGGGACTAGCAGGAGTTGGTGACAGCACAGATACGCAGTATTTT.

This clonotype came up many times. CDR3 nucleotide sequence: TGTGCCAGCAGCCTCTCCGGGGGCTTCACCGGGGAGCTGTTTTTT. It encodes CASSLSGGFTGELFF. The gene calls are TRBV7-8 and TRBJ2-2; D assignment may be TRBD1 or TRBD2 (6 bases each). The V and J ends lost 5 bases and 4 bases respectively, with 14 bases between them. CDR1 and CDR2 (germline): SGHVS, FQNEAQ. The CDR3 extends over 15 amino acids.

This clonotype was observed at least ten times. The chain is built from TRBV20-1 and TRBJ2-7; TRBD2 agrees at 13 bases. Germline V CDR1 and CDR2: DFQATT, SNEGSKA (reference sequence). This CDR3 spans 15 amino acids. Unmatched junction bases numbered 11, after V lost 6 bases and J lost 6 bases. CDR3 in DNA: TGCAGTGCCCGGACTAGCGGGAGTTTGTTCGGCGAGCAGTACTTC. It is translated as CSARTSGSLFGEQYF.